This T cell receptor (beta chain) stems from a study of Graves' ophthalmopathy and Graves' hyperthyroidism. Broader study findings: Most thyroid clonotypes expanded beyond 0.001 frequency were also found in blood.

Serum thyroxine and TRAb, along with clinical symptoms, thyroid ultrasound and orbital computed tomography, were what diagnosis relied on. As concerns this clonotype: The antigen remains unidentified. A read error may explain this, as a much larger clone is one base away.

As the template, RNA transcripts were used to amplify TCR beta CDR3 regions. RT-PCR in the first round used HTBI primers; a second-round multiplex PCR followed. TCRdb passed the multiplex PCR reads through MiXCR, listing each CDR3 protein once. Of some 380,000 distinct CDR3 sequences in the sample, approximately 15% were seen once. The CDR3 loop spans 17 amino acids. The germline V gene encodes CDR1 ENHRY and CDR2 SYGVKD. Sequencing input: peripheral blood. V usage is TRBV10-3 and J usage is TRBJ2-2; 10 bases line up with TRBD2. The receptor was derived from a woman between 18 and 29 years old with stable Graves' hyperthyroidism. Here the CDR3 DNA reads TGTGCCACCAGAAGTCCTAGCGGGGGATCGAACACCGGGGAGCTGTTGTTT. As protein: CATRSPSGGSNTGELLF.